This TCR beta chain was sequenced in a study of blood T cell repertoires in COVID-19. In the authors' methods: Estimation of nucleated cell counts relied on the amplification of reference gene primers. Only in-frame clones appear in the TCRdb table, and some are missing; sequencing was by immunoSEQ multiplex PCR. V and J calls and clone size are given by that table; D and trimming were obtained from the DNA. The top ten clones hold over 12% of a sample with about 200,000 clones, about 80% of them seen once. Germline-derived CDR1 and CDR2 are LGHDT and YNNKEL (reference sequence). The CDR3 runs 14 residues. With 4 bases clipped from V and 4 bases from J, the junction kept 1 base outside the gene matches.

The rearrangement links TRBV3-1 (or the pseudogene TRBV3-2) to TRBJ2-7; TRBD2 aligns across 13 bases. Sequenced sample: PBMCs or T cells enriched from blood (not recorded which). The receptor's source is a middle-aged man who had recovered from COVID-19. The DNA for the CDR3 is TGTGCCAGCAGCCCGACTAGCGGGAGGTACGAGCAGTACTTC. Encoded protein: CASSPTSGRYEQYF.